This is a list of T cell receptor beta chains from one sample in a study of blood T cell repertoires in COVID-19. Only in-frame clones appear in the TCRdb table, and some are missing; sequencing was by immunoSEQ multiplex PCR. The table lists tens of thousands of clones, roughly 90% of them singletons. Sequencing was carried out using peripheral blood. These receptor sequences come from a man aged 70 or older with active or convalescent COVID-19. The CDR3 runs from the conserved cysteine through the conserved F or W. The order of the fields is V gene, J gene, CDR3 protein.

v_call: TRBV7-9
j_call: TRBJ2-2
cdr3_aa: CASSPESIGGELFF

v_call: TRBV27
j_call: TRBJ1-2
cdr3_aa: CASPPGQGGGYTF

v_call: TRBV5-1
j_call: TRBJ2-7
cdr3_aa: CASSSLGEQYF

v_call: TRBV7-8
j_call: TRBJ2-3
cdr3_aa: CASSLTSNTDTQYF

v_call: TRBV18
j_call: TRBJ2-2
cdr3_aa: CASSPDRGSTGELFF

v_call: TRBV27
j_call: TRBJ2-5
cdr3_aa: CASSPRGLPPETQYF

v_call: TRBV18
j_call: TRBJ2-5
cdr3_aa: CASSRLAGMETQYF

v_call: TRBV15
j_call: TRBJ2-3
cdr3_aa: CATSRAPPQAGTDTQYF

v_call: TRBV29-1
j_call: TRBJ1-2
cdr3_aa: CSVDFGGQSPNYGYTF

v_call: TRBV6-2/TRBV6-3
j_call: TRBJ2-2
cdr3_aa: CASSAQGRDTGELFF

v_call: TRBV2
j_call: TRBJ1-2
cdr3_aa: CASTTSNYGYTF

v_call: TRBV30
j_call: TRBJ2-7
cdr3_aa: CACKGTGGSSYEQYF

v_call: TRBV5-1
j_call: TRBJ1-4
cdr3_aa: CASSSGQTNEKLFF

v_call: TRBV6-2/TRBV6-3
j_call: TRBJ1-5
cdr3_aa: CASSYSYRGMEPQHF

v_call: TRBV19
j_call: TRBJ2-3
cdr3_aa: CASSSGLAGLDTQYF

v_call: TRBV19
j_call: TRBJ2-7
cdr3_aa: CASSEQVWYEQYF

v_call: TRBV5-1
j_call: TRBJ1-1
cdr3_aa: CASSYNRGLGEAFF

v_call: TRBV19
j_call: TRBJ1-5
cdr3_aa: CASSNGQVLNQPQHF

v_call: TRBV25-1
j_call: TRBJ1-5
cdr3_aa: CASSLGSSPQHF

v_call: TRBV10-3
j_call: TRBJ1-5
cdr3_aa: CAISAYRGIGQPQHF

v_call: TRBV4-3
j_call: TRBJ1-6
cdr3_aa: CASSQERVGDRGLNSPLHF

v_call: TRBV7-2
j_call: TRBJ2-5
cdr3_aa: CASRLSGGAETQYF

v_call: TRBV2
j_call: TRBJ1-1
cdr3_aa: CASSDWQGRRPVEAFF

v_call: TRBV4-3
j_call: TRBJ1-4
cdr3_aa: CASSQGTAISTNEKLFF

v_call: TRBV6-2/TRBV6-3
j_call: TRBJ2-3
cdr3_aa: CASSYSKRSTDTQYF

v_call: TRBV15
j_call: TRBJ1-2
cdr3_aa: CATSPGGRNGYTF

v_call: TRBV5-5
j_call: TRBJ1-2
cdr3_aa: CASSLDDRADYGYTF

v_call: TRBV27
j_call: TRBJ1-1
cdr3_aa: CASSFEGGTWRNTEAFF

v_call: TRBV7-8
j_call: TRBJ2-7
cdr3_aa: CASSPYRPGQIYEQYF

v_call: TRBV6-2/TRBV6-3
j_call: TRBJ2-3
cdr3_aa: CASSLSLRGRQYF

v_call: TRBV3-1/TRBV3-2
j_call: TRBJ2-7
cdr3_aa: CASSQLAGAGEQYF

v_call: TRBV28
j_call: TRBJ1-4
cdr3_aa: CASSLIGQGSEKLFF

v_call: TRBV4-3
j_call: TRBJ2-4
cdr3_aa: CASSQDFLFRQGANIQYF

v_call: TRBV4-1
j_call: TRBJ1-2
cdr3_aa: CASSQVYTANYGYTF

v_call: TRBV28
j_call: TRBJ1-4
cdr3_aa: CASRPRVYNEKLFF

v_call: TRBV28
j_call: TRBJ2-7
cdr3_aa: CASRLTKSYEQYF

v_call: TRBV30
j_call: TRBJ1-1
cdr3_aa: CAWSTGQGFLAEAFF

v_call: TRBV5-4
j_call: TRBJ1-2
cdr3_aa: CASGSGTEAKGFGYTF

v_call: TRBV9
j_call: TRBJ2-7
cdr3_aa: CASSVDGGHAYEQYF

v_call: TRBV5-4
j_call: TRBJ2-2
cdr3_aa: CASSLEGGPITGELFF

v_call: TRBV18
j_call: TRBJ1-4
cdr3_aa: CASSSVPGTGHEKLFF

v_call: TRBV6-6
j_call: TRBJ2-5
cdr3_aa: CASSYALAGGETQYF

v_call: TRBV5-1
j_call: TRBJ2-2
cdr3_aa: CASSSHRGQTNTGELFF

v_call: TRBV5-6
j_call: TRBJ2-1
cdr3_aa: CASSFNRGEQFF

v_call: TRBV7-3
j_call: TRBJ2-1
cdr3_aa: CASSLKGAYNEQFF

v_call: TRBV25-1
j_call: TRBJ2-7
cdr3_aa: CASRKTGQDEQYF

v_call: TRBV19
j_call: TRBJ2-3
cdr3_aa: CASSIRTGFTDTQYF

v_call: TRBV5-1
j_call: TRBJ2-7
cdr3_aa: CASSPGLAPGEQYF

v_call: TRBV11-3
j_call: TRBJ2-3
cdr3_aa: CASSTGDTQYF

v_call: TRBV4-1
j_call: TRBJ1-2
cdr3_aa: CARSQGGGTVYGYTF

v_call: TRBV6-5
j_call: TRBJ1-3
cdr3_aa: CASGRGGGAGNTIYF

v_call: TRBV29-1
j_call: TRBJ2-2
cdr3_aa: CSVAVRDRSLTRDTGELFF